The 25 T cell receptor beta chains in this list originate from one sample, sequenced in a study of Graves' ophthalmopathy and Graves' hyperthyroidism. TCR beta CDR3 regions were amplified from RNA transcripts. RT-PCR with HTBI primers came first, then second-round multiplex PCR. Each CDR3 protein gets one entry after TCRdb re-called the multiplex PCR reads with MiXCR. The repertoire has fewer than 250,000 distinct CDR3 sequences, roughly 27% of them found once; the top ten carry about 9.3%. The sequencing sample was made of peripheral blood. The origin of the receptors is a man in his forties or fifties with Graves' ophthalmopathy.

This clonotype was detected ten times or more. V usage is TRBV20-1 and J usage is TRBJ1-2, with D possibly being TRBD1 (5 bases). Germline V gene sequence: CDR1 DFQATT, CDR2 SNEGSKA (reference sequence). The CDR3 has 14 amino acids. Trimming cost V 2 bases and J 7 bases, with 17 bases left between them. The DNA of the CDR3 is TGCAGTGCTAGACCCCCCGAGGGGCGTCCTGGCTACACCTTC. Translating it yields CSARPPEGRPGYTF.

This clonotype was counted at least ten times. The chain uses TRBV28 and TRBJ2-7; D may be TRBD2 (5 bases). This CDR3 comprises 12 residues. V was shortened by 1 base and J by 7 bases, with 8 bases between the two germline ends. The germline V gene has CDR1 MDHEN and CDR2 SYDVKM. DNA of the CDR3: TGTGCCAGCAGTTTATCTAAGCGGGAGCAGTACTTC. As protein: CASSLSKREQYF.

The V call is TRBV6-2 or TRBV6-3, the J call TRBJ2-7, with 8 bases matching TRBD2. V lost 4 bases and J lost 1; bases outside the gene matches: 6. Germline assignment: CDR1 MNHEY and CDR2 SVGEGT. The CDR3 contains 15 residues. The CDR3 DNA sequence: TGTGCCAGCAGTTCTCTAGCGGGTGTTTCCTACGAGCAGTACTTC. Encoded protein: CASSSLAGVSYEQYF.

The table lists this clonotype with many counts. This chain uses TRBV28 with TRBJ1-1, with 7 positions matching TRBD1. The CDR3 loop spans 15 amino acids. J gave up 1 base and V 3 bases, and 5 bases lay outside the gene matches. Germline V lookup: CDR1 MDHEN, CDR2 SYDVKM. The CDR3 region has the DNA TGTGCCAGCAGTTTCTCGGACAGGAGGAACACTGAAGCTTTCTTT. The encoded protein is CASSFSDRRNTEAFF.

V usage is TRBV12-3 or TRBV12-4 and J usage is TRBJ2-7; 7 bases fit TRBD1. This CDR3 comprises 13 residues. After removal of 8 bases from V and 1 base from J, the junction contained 5 bases not matched to a gene. CDR3 sequence (DNA): TGTGCCAGCGGGGACAGAGCTTCCTACGAGCAGTACTTC. This codes for CASGDRASYEQYF.

This clonotype appeared many times. The chain joins TRBV12-3 or TRBV12-4 to TRBJ2-7; D is perhaps TRBD2 (5 bases). Trimming removed 2 bases at V and 1 base at J, with 18 bases between. The CDR3 covers 17 residues. This CDR3 is CASSLMDGSGGSYEQYF. The CDR3 nucleotides read TGTGCCAGCAGTTTAATGGATGGGTCAGGAGGTTCCTACGAGCAGTACTTC.

The gene calls are TRBV28 and TRBJ1-2; 7 bases align to TRBD1. With V trimmed by 6 bases and J by 5 bases, 15 bases remained unmatched. Germline assignment: CDR1 MDHEN and CDR2 SYDVKM. The CDR3 spans 16 residues. The CDR3 is CASSTQAFSRGYGYTF. CDR3 nucleotides: TGTGCCAGCAGCACCCAGGCTTTCTCCAGGGGGTATGGCTACACCTTC.

In its sample, this clonotype was seen many times. This chain links TRBV5-1 with TRBJ1-1, with D unresolved. This CDR3 region has 12 residues. Trimming pared 5 bases from V and 2 bases from J, leaving 7 bases between. Germline CDR1 SGHRS, CDR2 YFSETQ. CDR3 sequence: CASSSGNTEAFF. The CDR3 bases are TGCGCCAGCAGTTCGGGTAACACTGAAGCTTTCTTT.

This clonotype was detected ten times or more. The chain uses TRBV5-1 and TRBJ1-6, with a weak D call TRBD1 (5 bases). Germline CDR1 is SGHRS and CDR2 is YFSETQ. With 3 bases removed from V and 9 bases from J, the gap between germline ends came to 13 bases. The CDR3 contains 14 residues. The CDR3 loop reads CASSSDSRSSPLHF. The CDR3 DNA reads TGCGCCAGCAGCTCCGACAGTAGAAGTTCACCCCTCCACTTT.

The chain carries TRBV28 and TRBJ1-5; possibly TRBD1 for D (5 bases). CDR3 length: 14 amino acids. V shed 7 bases and J shed 6 bases, with 16 bases lying between them. Germline CDR1 and CDR2: MDHEN and SYDVKM. The CDR3 protein is CASIGAGSTQPQHF. Here the CDR3 DNA reads TGTGCCAGCATTGGGGCAGGCTCTACTCAGCCCCAGCATTTT.

This clonotype was counted many times. CDR3 in amino acids: CASSNFRDGEGYTF. Here the CDR3 DNA reads TGTGCCAGCAGTAATTTCAGGGACGGGGAGGGCTACACCTTC. The chain joins TRBV2 to TRBJ1-2; the D gene is possibly TRBD1 (5 bases). Germline loops: CDR1 SNHLY, CDR2 FYNNEI. CDR3 length: 14 amino acids. V lost 5 bases, J lost 8 bases, and 18 bases lay in between.

This clonotype was seen at least ten times. This chain uses TRBV28 with TRBJ2-5; perhaps TRBD2 as D (5 bases). From germline, CDR1 is MDHEN and CDR2 SYDVKM. The CDR3 has 13 amino acids. V lost 3 bases, J lost 2 bases, and 7 bases lay in between. The CDR3 loop reads CASSFDYQETQYF. The DNA of the CDR3 is TGTGCCAGCAGTTTTGACTATCAAGAGACCCAGTACTTC.

The chain links TRBV12-3 or TRBV12-4 to TRBJ1-2; 12 bases match TRBD1. This CDR3 spans 16 amino acids. V lost 6 bases to trimming and J lost 2 bases; unmatched junction nucleotides: 7. The CDR3 DNA sequence: TGTGCCAGCAGCCTTCGGGGGACAGGGGGCAACTATGGCTACACCTTC. The encoded protein is CASSLRGTGGNYGYTF.

This sequence joins TRBV6-2 or TRBV6-3 and TRBJ2-6; D gene ambiguous. Germline V lookup: CDR1 MNHEY, CDR2 SVGEGT. Trimming shortened V by 8 bases and J by 3 bases, and 11 bases separated the two germline ends. The CDR3 covers 14 residues. CDR3 coding DNA: TGTGCCAGCCTTGAGGTGGATGGGGCCAACGTCCTGACTTTC. This sequence encodes CASLEVDGANVLTF.

The sample holds many counts of this clonotype. The genes are TRBV3-1 and TRBJ2-7; D is perhaps TRBD2 (5 bases). The germline V gene has CDR1 LGHDT and CDR2 YNNKEL (reference sequence). This CDR3 contains 12 residues. Trimming pared 5 bases from V and 6 bases from J, leaving 11 bases between. CDR3 residues: CASSSQLGEQYF. The CDR3 bases are TGTGCCAGCAGCTCACAACTAGGCGAGCAGTACTTC.

The sample holds many counts of this clonotype. Compared with germline, one end of the junction differs, possibly owing to a read error. This rearrangement joins TRBV7-9 to TRBJ1-1, with D possibly matching TRBD1 (5 bases). The CDR3 length is 13 residues. Germline V lookup: CDR1 SEHNR, CDR2 FQNEAQ (reference sequence). The CDR3 protein is CTSSTGENTEAFF. The CDR3 DNA sequence: TGTACCAGCAGCACAGGAGAGAACACTGAAGCTTTCTTT.

The J gene is TRBJ2-5, the V gene TRBV30; D remains unclear. V was pared by 3 bases and J by 6 bases, with 8 bases between. CDR1 GTSNPN and CDR2 SVGIG come from the germline V gene (reference sequence). The CDR3 has 11 residues. CDR3 sequence: CAWSESKTQYF. Here the CDR3 DNA reads TGTGCCTGGAGCGAGTCGAAGACCCAGTACTTC.

The chain has TRBV11-2 and TRBJ2-7; 8 bases map to TRBD1. Germline V CDR1 and CDR2: SGHAT, FQNNGV. The CDR3 is 16 residues long. With 6 bases clipped from V and 2 bases from J, the junction kept 12 bases outside the gene matches. The CDR3 spells CASRRTGTGGAYEQYF. The CDR3 bases are TGTGCCAGCAGGCGCACCGGGACAGGTGGGGCCTACGAGCAGTACTTC. The complete variable domain, with remaining parts taken from reference TRBV11-2 and TRBJ2-7, reads EAGVAQSPRYKIIEKRQSVAFWCNPISGHATLYWYQQILGQGPKLLIQFQNNGVVDDSQLPKDRFSAERLKGVDSTLKIQPAKLEDSAVYLCASRRTGTGGAYEQYFGPGTRLTVT.

This clonotype was observed many times. The rearrangement links TRBV11-3 to TRBJ2-5; no reliable D call. Trimming cost V 3 bases and J 5 bases, with 16 bases left between them. This CDR3 region has 15 residues. Looked up from germline, CDR1 is SGHNT and CDR2 is YENEEA. The CDR3 is CASSFSPSRVETQYF. The CDR3 bases are TGTGCCAGCAGCTTTTCGCCTAGTAGAGTGGAGACCCAGTACTTC.

This clonotype was counted between two and nine times. The chain couples TRBV7-2 to TRBJ1-2, with D perhaps matching TRBD1 (6 bases). Germline V gene lookup returns CDR1 SGHTA and CDR2 FQGNSA. The V and J ends lost 8 bases and 4 bases respectively, with 14 bases between them. The CDR3 covers 13 residues. CDR3 amino acids: CASGRTDSYGYTF. The DNA for the CDR3 is TGTGCCAGCGGACGGACAGATTCCTATGGCTACACCTTC.

This clonotype was observed at least ten times. J is TRBJ2-7 and V is TRBV5-1, with D perhaps TRBD2 (5 bases). Trimming pared 4 bases from V and 7 bases from J, leaving 15 bases between. Germline lookup yields CDR1 SGHRS and CDR2 YFSETQ. The CDR3 loop spans 13 amino acids. As DNA, the CDR3 is TGCGCCAGCAGCCGCGGGTGGGGTTGGGAGCAGTACTTC. Translating it yields CASSRGWGWEQYF.

V usage is TRBV11-2 and J usage is TRBJ1-1; D remains unclear. V was trimmed by 8 bases and J by 1 base, leaving 14 bases between them. Germline V CDR1 and CDR2: SGHAT, FQNNGV. The CDR3 runs to 14 residues. As DNA, the CDR3 is TGTGCCAGCTCCCCCAACACTTGGAACACTGAAGCTTTCTTT. Translated, it gives CASSPNTWNTEAFF. The variable domain in full, with the rest retrieved from reference TRBV11-2 and TRBJ1-1, is EAGVAQSPRYKIIEKRQSVAFWCNPISGHATLYWYQQILGQGPKLLIQFQNNGVVDDSQLPKDRFSAERLKGVDSTLKIQPAKLEDSAVYLCASSPNTWNTEAFFGQGTRLTVV.

This clonotype was seen at least ten times. V and J are TRBV6-2 or TRBV6-3 and TRBJ2-7; the D gene is possibly TRBD1 (6 bases). V shed 6 bases and J shed 1 base, with 16 bases lying between them. This CDR3 region has 15 residues. In germline, CDR1 is MNHEY, CDR2 SVGEGT. The CDR3 nucleotides read TGTGCCAGCAGACAACGCTCGACAGGTTCCTACGAGCAGTACTTC. This sequence encodes CASRQRSTGSYEQYF.

This clonotype was counted many times. J is TRBJ1-5 and V is TRBV7-8; weak D call: TRBD1 (6 bases). The V gene's germline CDR1 is SGHVS and CDR2 FQNEAQ. V was cut by 5 bases and J by 4 bases, with 12 bases left in between. This CDR3 contains 14 residues. The CDR3 loop is CASSLQGANQPQHF. In DNA, the CDR3 is TGTGCCAGCAGCCTACAGGGCGCGAATCAGCCCCAGCATTTT. Together with reference TRBV7-8 and TRBJ1-5, the CDR3 gives the full variable domain: GAGVSQSPRYKVAKRGQDVALRCDPISGHVSLFWYQQALGQGPEFLTYFQNEAQLDKSGLPSDRFFAERPEGSVSTLKIQRTQQEDSAVYLCASSLQGANQPQHFGDGTRLSIL.

V and J are TRBV6-2 or TRBV6-3 and TRBJ2-7; 7 nucleotides agree with TRBD1. CDR3 length equals 12 residues. With V trimmed by 10 bases and J by 5 bases, 8 bases remained unmatched. From germline, CDR1 is MNHEY and CDR2 SVGEGT. The DNA for the CDR3 is TGTGCCATCAGGATACAGGGGCACGAGCAGTACTTC. It specifies CAIRIQGHEQYF.